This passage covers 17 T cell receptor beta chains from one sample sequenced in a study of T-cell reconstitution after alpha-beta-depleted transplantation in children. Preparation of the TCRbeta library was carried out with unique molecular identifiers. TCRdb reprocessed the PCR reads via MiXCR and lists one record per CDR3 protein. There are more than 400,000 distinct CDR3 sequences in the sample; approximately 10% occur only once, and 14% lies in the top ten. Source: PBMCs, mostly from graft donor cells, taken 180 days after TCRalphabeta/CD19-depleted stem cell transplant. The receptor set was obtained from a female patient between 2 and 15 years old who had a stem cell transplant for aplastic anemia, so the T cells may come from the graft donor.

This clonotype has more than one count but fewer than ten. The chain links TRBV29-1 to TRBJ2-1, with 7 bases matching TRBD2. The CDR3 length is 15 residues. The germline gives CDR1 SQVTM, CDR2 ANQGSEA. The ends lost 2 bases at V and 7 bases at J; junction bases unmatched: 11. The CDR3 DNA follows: TGCAGCGTTGAACGGGCGGGAGACTTGAGGAATGAGCAGTTCTTC. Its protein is CSVERAGDLRNEQFF.

In DNA form, the CDR3 reads TGTGCCAGTAGTCCCTCCGGTTGGGAAGAGACCCAGTACTTC. It encodes CASSPSGWEETQYF. V is TRBV19 and J is TRBJ2-5; D gene uncertain. The germline CDR1 and CDR2 sequences are LNHDA and SQIVND (reference sequence). CDR3 length: 14 residues. V dropped 5 bases and J dropped 3 bases, with 13 bases sitting between them.

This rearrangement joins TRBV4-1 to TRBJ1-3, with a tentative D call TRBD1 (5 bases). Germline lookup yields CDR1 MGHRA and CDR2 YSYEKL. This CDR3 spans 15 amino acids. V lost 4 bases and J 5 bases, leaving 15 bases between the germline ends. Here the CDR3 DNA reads TGCGCCAGCAGCCCGTCTAGGGAGGGGAGAAACACCATATATTTT. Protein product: CASSPSREGRNTIYF.

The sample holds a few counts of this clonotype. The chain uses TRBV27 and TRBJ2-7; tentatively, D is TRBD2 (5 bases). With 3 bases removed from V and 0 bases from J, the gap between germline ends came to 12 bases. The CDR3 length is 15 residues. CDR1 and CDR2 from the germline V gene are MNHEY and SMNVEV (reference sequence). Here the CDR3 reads CASSFRGYSSYEQYF. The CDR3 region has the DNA TGTGCCAGCAGTTTTCGGGGTTATAGCTCCTACGAGCAGTACTTC.

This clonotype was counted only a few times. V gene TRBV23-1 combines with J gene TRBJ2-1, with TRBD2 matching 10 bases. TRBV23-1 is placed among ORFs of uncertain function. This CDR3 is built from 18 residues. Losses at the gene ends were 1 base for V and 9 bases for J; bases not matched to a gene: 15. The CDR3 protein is CASSQLSGRAGEFGEQFF. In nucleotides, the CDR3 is TGCGCCAGCAGTCAATTGAGCGGGAGGGCCGGGGAGTTCGGTGAGCAGTTCTTC.

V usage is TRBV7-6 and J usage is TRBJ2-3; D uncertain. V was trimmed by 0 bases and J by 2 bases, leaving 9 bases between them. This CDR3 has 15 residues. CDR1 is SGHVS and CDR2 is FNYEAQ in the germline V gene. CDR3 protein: CASSLARVATDTQYF. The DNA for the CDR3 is TGTGCCAGCAGCTTAGCACGGGTTGCCACAGATACGCAGTATTTT. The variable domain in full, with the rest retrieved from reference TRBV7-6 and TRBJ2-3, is GAGVSQSPRYKVTKRGQDVALRCDPISGHVSLYWYRQALGQGPEFLTYFNYEAQQDKSGLPNDRFSAERPEGSISTLTIQRTEQRDSAMYRCASSLARVATDTQYFGPGTRLTVL.

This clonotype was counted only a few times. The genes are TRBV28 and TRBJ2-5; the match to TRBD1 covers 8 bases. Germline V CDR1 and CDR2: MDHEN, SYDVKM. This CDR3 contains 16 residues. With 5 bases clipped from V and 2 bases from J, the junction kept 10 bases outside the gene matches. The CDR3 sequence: CASSNDRDRTQETQYF. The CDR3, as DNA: TGTGCCAGCAGTAACGACCGGGACAGGACGCAAGAGACCCAGTACTTC.

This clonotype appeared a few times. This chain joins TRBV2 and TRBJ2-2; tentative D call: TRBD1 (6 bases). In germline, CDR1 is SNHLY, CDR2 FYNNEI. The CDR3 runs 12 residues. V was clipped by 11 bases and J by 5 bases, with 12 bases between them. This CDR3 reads CAARGATGELFF. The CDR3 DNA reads TGTGCCGCCAGGGGCGCTACCGGGGAGCTGTTTTTT.

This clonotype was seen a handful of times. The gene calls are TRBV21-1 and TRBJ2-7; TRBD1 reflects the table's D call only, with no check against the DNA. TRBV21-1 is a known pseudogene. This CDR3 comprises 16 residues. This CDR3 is CASNRFRDGSSYEQYV. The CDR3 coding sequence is TGTGCCAGCAACAGATTCCGGGACGGCTCCTCCTACGAGCAGTACGTC.

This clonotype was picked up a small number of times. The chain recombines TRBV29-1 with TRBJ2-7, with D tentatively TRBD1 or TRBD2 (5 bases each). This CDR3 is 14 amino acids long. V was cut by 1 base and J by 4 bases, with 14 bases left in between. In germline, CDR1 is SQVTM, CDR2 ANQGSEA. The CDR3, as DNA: TGCAGCGTTGAAGCTGGGACCGGATTTTACGAGCAGTACTTC. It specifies CSVEAGTGFYEQYF.

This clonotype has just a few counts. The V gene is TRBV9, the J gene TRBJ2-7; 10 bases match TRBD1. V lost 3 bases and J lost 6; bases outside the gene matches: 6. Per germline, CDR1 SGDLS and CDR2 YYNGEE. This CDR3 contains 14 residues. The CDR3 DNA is TGTGCCAGCAGCGGGACGGGACAGGGGCTCGAGCAGTACTTC. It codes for CASSGTGQGLEQYF. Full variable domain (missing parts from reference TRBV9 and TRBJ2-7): DSGVTQTPKHLITATGQRVTLRCSPRSGDLSVYWYQQSLDQGLQFLIQYYNGEERAKGNILERFSAQQFPDLHSELNLSSLELGDSALYFCASSGTGQGLEQYFGPGTRLTVT.

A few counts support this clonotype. CDR3 protein: CASFLGSSGELFF. For the CDR3, the DNA is TGTGCTAGTTTTTTGGGGAGCAGCGGGGAGCTGTTTTTT. The chain employs TRBV12-5 and TRBJ2-2, with D maybe TRBD2 (5 bases). This CDR3 comprises 13 residues. Germline CDR1 and CDR2: LGHNT and FRNRAP. With 8 bases removed from V and 7 bases from J, the gap between germline ends came to 14 bases. Complete variable domain (other parts from reference TRBV12-5 and TRBJ2-2): DARVTQTPRHKVTEMGQEVTMRCQPILGHNTVFWYRQTMMQGLELLAYFRNRAPLDDSGMPKDRFSAEMPDATLATLKIQPSEPRDSAVYFCASFLGSSGELFFGEGSRLTVL.

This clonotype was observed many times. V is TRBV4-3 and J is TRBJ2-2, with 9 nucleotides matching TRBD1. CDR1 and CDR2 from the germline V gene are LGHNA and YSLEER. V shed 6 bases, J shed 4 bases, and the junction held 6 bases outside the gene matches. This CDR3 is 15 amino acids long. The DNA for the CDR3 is TGCGCCAGCAGACCGGGACAGGGAGCCACCGGGGAGCTGTTTTTT. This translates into CASRPGQGATGELFF.

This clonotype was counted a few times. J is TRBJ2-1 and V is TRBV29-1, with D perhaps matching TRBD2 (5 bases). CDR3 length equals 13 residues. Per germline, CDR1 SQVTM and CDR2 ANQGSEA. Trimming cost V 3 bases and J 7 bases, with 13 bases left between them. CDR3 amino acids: CSVDGLPTNEQFF. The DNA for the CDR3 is TGCAGCGTTGATGGACTTCCAACAAATGAGCAGTTCTTC.

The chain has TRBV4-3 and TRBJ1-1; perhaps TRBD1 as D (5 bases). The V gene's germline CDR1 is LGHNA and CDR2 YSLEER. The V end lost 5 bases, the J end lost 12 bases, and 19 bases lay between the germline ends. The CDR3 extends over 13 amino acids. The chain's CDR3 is CASSYSDRGSTFF. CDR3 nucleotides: TGCGCCAGCAGCTATAGCGATAGGGGATCCACTTTCTTT.

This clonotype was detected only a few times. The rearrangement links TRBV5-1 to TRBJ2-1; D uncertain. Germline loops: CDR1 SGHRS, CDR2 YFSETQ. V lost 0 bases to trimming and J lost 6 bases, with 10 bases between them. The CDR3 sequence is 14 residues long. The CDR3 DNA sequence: TGCGCCAGCAGCTTGGGCCCCCGCGTCAATGAGCAGTTCTTC. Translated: CASSLGPRVNEQFF.

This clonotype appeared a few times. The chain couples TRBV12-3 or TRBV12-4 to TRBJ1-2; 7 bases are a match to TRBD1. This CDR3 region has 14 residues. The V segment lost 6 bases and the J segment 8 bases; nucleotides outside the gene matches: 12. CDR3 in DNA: TGTGCCAGCAGCCGCCAGGGGGGCGGGGAAGGCTACACCTTC. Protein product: CASSRQGGGEGYTF.